This entry features one TCR beta chain sequence. Its antigen remains unknown. There are 14 residues in the CDR3. V lost 0 bases and J 4 bases, leaving 9 bases between the germline ends. Germline CDR1 is MNHEY and CDR2 is SVGAGI. The sample belongs to a study of siplizumab effects on memory and regulatory T cells. Study-wide points: Alloreactive sequences tracing back to unstimulated CD4+ memory cells fell significantly with siplizumab. Proliferating siplizumab-cultured Tregs lacked confirmed suppressive function.

Data came from immunoSEQ multiplex PCR; TCRdb stores just in-frame clones and leaves some out. The sample contains 75,000 to 100,000 clones, approximately 93% of which appear only once. This sequence originates from a human donor in good health. The material sequenced was non-Treg CD4+ T cells sorted from blood. V gene TRBV6-5 combines with J gene TRBJ1-2; D not certain. The CDR3 loop reads CASSYSGIGYGYTF. DNA for the CDR3: TGTGCCAGCAGTTACTCAGGGATTGGCTATGGCTACACCTTC.